This passage covers 27 T cell receptor beta chains from one sample sequenced in a study of blood T cell repertoires in COVID-19. This table comes from immunoSEQ multiplex PCR, and its TCRdb copy is limited to in-frame clones, with some not included. Here the sample spans about 150,000 clones, about 89% being singletons. Sequencing was done on a sample of peripheral blood. All receptors come from a middle-aged man with acute or convalescent COVID-19.

The chain couples TRBV10-1 to TRBJ1-1, with D possibly TRBD1 on 5 matching bases. The CDR3 sequence is 12 residues long. The germline V and J ends were trimmed by 3 bases and 8 bases, with 10 bases remaining between them. Germline-derived CDR1 and CDR2 are WNHNN and SYGVQD (reference sequence). Here the CDR3 reads CASSDRTMEAFF. CDR3 DNA: TGCGCCAGCAGTGATCGGACAATGGAAGCTTTCTTT.

The chain is built from TRBV4-3 and TRBJ1-3; a possible D gene is TRBD1 (5 bases). Looked up from germline, CDR1 is LGHNA and CDR2 is YSLEER. Trimming took off 4 bases at V and 4 bases at J, with 20 bases between the two ends. The CDR3 is made up of 17 amino acids. The CDR3 loop is CASSLSLGGGSGNTIYF. The CDR3 DNA sequence: TGCGCCAGCAGCCTTAGTCTGGGGGGAGGGTCCGGAAACACCATATATTTT.

Regarding this clone: In the same sample, other DNA sequences code for this CDR3. V and J are TRBV18 and TRBJ2-5, with 7 bases matching TRBD1. The CDR3 totals 13 residues. After removal of 6 bases from V and 3 bases from J, the junction contained 4 bases not matched to a gene. Germline V gene sequence: CDR1 KGHSH, CDR2 LQKENI. CDR3 bases: TGTGCCAGCTCCCCGGGACAGAAAGAGACCCAGTACTTC. This encodes CASSPGQKETQYF.

The CDR3 DNA reads as TGTGCCAGCAGTCCCCTCCGGGGGGGCGGGTATAATTCACCCCTCCACTTT. Translated, it gives CASSPLRGGGYNSPLHF. This chain links TRBV27 with TRBJ1-6; D is perhaps TRBD1 (6 bases). The length of the CDR3 is 17 residues. Germline assignment: CDR1 MNHEY and CDR2 SMNVEV (reference sequence). V shed 5 bases and J shed 4 bases, with 18 bases lying between them.

The gene calls are TRBV7-9 and TRBJ1-3; TRBD1 is a possible D gene (5 bases). Germline CDR1 and CDR2: SEHNR and FQNEAQ (reference sequence). This CDR3 contains 14 residues. Trimming removed 5 bases at V and 0 bases at J, with 8 bases between. CDR3 sequence: CASSAGVSGNTIYF. The CDR3 DNA sequence: TGTGCCAGCAGCGCGGGGGTCTCTGGAAACACCATATATTTT.

This clone has a single count. The CDR3 sequence is CASSDRNYGYTF. The CDR3 region has the DNA TGTGCCAGCAGCGACAGAAACTATGGCTACACCTTC. The rearrangement links TRBV2 to TRBJ1-2; perhaps TRBD1 as D (5 bases). CDR1 is SNHLY and CDR2 is FYNNEI in the germline V gene. This CDR3 contains 12 residues. V shed 6 bases and J shed 2 bases, with 7 bases lying between them.

The chain employs TRBV7-2 and TRBJ1-6, with D maybe TRBD1 (5 bases). This CDR3 has 16 residues. CDR1 is SGHTA, CDR2 FQGNSA, per germline. Trimming removed 5 bases from V and 9 bases from J, with 20 bases in between. The CDR3 DNA reads TGTGCCAGCAGCATCTGGGACTCTCAGAAGGGTTCACCCCTCCACTTT. Amino acids: CASSIWDSQKGSPLHF.

J is TRBJ2-7 and V is TRBV7-2; 7 bases align to TRBD2. V gave up 5 bases and J gave up 0 bases; unmatched junction bases: 10. CDR3 size: 16 residues. Germline V gives CDR1 SGHTA, CDR2 FQGNSA. The CDR3 region is CASSRTTSTFSYEQYF. The DNA of the CDR3 is TGTGCCAGCAGCCGTACGACTAGCACTTTCTCCTACGAGCAGTACTTC.

V is TRBV28 and J is TRBJ1-5, with TRBD1 identical over 9 bases. Germline CDR1 and CDR2: MDHEN and SYDVKM. The CDR3 sequence is 16 residues long. V gave up 2 bases and J gave up 5 bases; unmatched junction bases: 7. This CDR3 reads CASSLVWDRAHQPQHF. For the CDR3, the DNA is TGTGCCAGCAGTTTAGTTTGGGACAGGGCCCATCAGCCCCAGCATTTT.

This clone was seen only once. V is TRBV18 and J is TRBJ2-7; the match to TRBD1 covers 7 bases. The junction had 6 bases not matched to a gene; V was cut back by 4 bases and J by 3 bases. Germline CDR1 reads KGHSH; CDR2 reads LQKENI. The CDR3 covers 14 residues. Here the CDR3 DNA reads TGTGCCAGCTCACTCACCGGGACAGACTACGAGCAGTACGTC. It is translated as CASSLTGTDYEQYV.

This chain connects TRBV7-8 to TRBJ1-3; no firm D call. Per germline, CDR1 SGHVS and CDR2 FQNEAQ. This CDR3 comprises 15 residues. The V gene lost 2 bases and the J gene lost 2 bases, with 10 bases spanning the gap. In nucleotides, the CDR3 is TGTGCCAGCAGCTTACGTAGAGAAACTGGAAACACCATATATTTT. It encodes CASSLRRETGNTIYF.

The J gene is TRBJ2-7, the V gene TRBV5-1; TRBD1 is a possible D gene (6 bases). Trimming took 5 bases from V and 5 from J, leaving 14 bases between them. Germline V gene data show CDR1 as SGHRS and CDR2 as YFSETQ. The CDR3 has 13 amino acids. CDR3 in amino acids: CASRGQSYDEQYF. Written as DNA, the CDR3 is TGCGCCAGCAGAGGACAGAGCTACGACGAGCAGTACTTC.

The chain uses TRBV11-2 and TRBJ1-4; TRBD1 might be the D (6 bases). This CDR3 contains 15 residues. V was clipped by 5 bases and J by 8 bases, with 18 bases between them. Germline CDR1 reads SGHAT; CDR2 reads FQNNGV. Written as DNA, the CDR3 is TGTGCCAGCAGCCTTATGCCACAGGGTCAAGAAAAACTGTTTTTT. Amino acids: CASSLMPQGQEKLFF.

The CDR3 DNA reads TGTGCCAGCAGCCAAAGGACTAGCGACGATACGCAGTATTTT. Amino acids: CASSQRTSDDTQYF. The rearrangement links TRBV3-1 (or the pseudogene TRBV3-2) to TRBJ2-3, with TRBD2 matching over 9 bases. CDR1 LGHDT and CDR2 YNNKEL come from the germline V gene (reference sequence). The V segment lost 2 bases and the J segment 6 bases; nucleotides outside the gene matches: 3. The CDR3 length is 14 residues.

The chain joins TRBV28 to TRBJ1-5; 7 bases are shared with TRBD1. The CDR3 contains 15 residues. In germline, CDR1 is MDHEN, CDR2 SYDVKM. Trimming took 1 base from V and 7 from J; bases not matched to a gene: 7. CDR3 DNA: TGTGCCAGCAGTTTATACCCCCAGGACAGGCAGCCCCAGCATTTT. This translates into CASSLYPQDRQPQHF.

Only one count was recorded for this clone. The chain recombines TRBV11-2 with TRBJ1-1; D unresolved. The CDR3 has 15 residues. CDR1 is SGHAT and CDR2 is FQNNGV in the germline V gene. Trimming removed 1 base at V and 12 bases at J, with 21 bases between. CDR3 in amino acids: CASSLASGVGSEPFF. The CDR3 bases are TGTGCCAGCAGCTTAGCGTCCGGGGTAGGTAGTGAGCCTTTCTTT.

This chain links TRBV7-8 with TRBJ1-6; 7 positions match TRBD1. J gave up 7 bases and V 3 bases, and 6 bases lay outside the gene matches. The CDR3 is 15 amino acids. Germline V CDR1 and CDR2: SGHVS, FQNEAQ. The CDR3 sequence: CASSFQGDKNSPLHF. CDR3 bases: TGTGCCAGCAGCTTCCAGGGGGATAAGAATTCACCCCTCCACTTT.

This clone appeared once. The chain's CDR3 is CASSRGQGGNEKLFF. CDR3 nucleotide sequence: TGTGCCAGCAGCCGCGGACAGGGGGGGAATGAAAAACTGTTTTTT. The V and J genes are TRBV7-9 and TRBJ1-4, with 10 bases fitting TRBD1. Germline loops: CDR1 SEHNR, CDR2 FQNEAQ (reference sequence). J gave up 5 bases and V 5 bases, and 5 bases lay outside the gene matches. The CDR3 is 15 residues long.

As regards this clone: Other DNA sequences in this sample translate to the same CDR3. This chain links TRBV27 with TRBJ2-7, with 11 bases aligning to TRBD2. V dropped 4 bases and J dropped 3; count of bases not matched to a gene: 5. Germline V gene data show CDR1 as MNHEY and CDR2 as SMNVEV (reference sequence). The CDR3 has 15 residues. The CDR3 spells CASSSRLAGSYEQYF. CDR3 bases: TGTGCCAGCAGTTCCAGACTAGCGGGAAGCTACGAGCAGTACTTC.

Here the CDR3 DNA reads TGTGCCACCAGTGATTTCAGGGAATCTGGGGCCAACGTCCTGACTTTC. It specifies CATSDFRESGANVLTF. V usage is TRBV24-1 and J usage is TRBJ2-6; tentatively, D is TRBD1 (5 bases). There are 16 residues in the CDR3. Germline V CDR1 and CDR2: KGHDR, SFDVKD. Trimming shortened V by 1 base and J by 1 base, and 7 bases separated the two germline ends.

A single count supports this clone. V and J are TRBV6-6 and TRBJ1-1; perhaps TRBD1 as D (5 bases). The V end was cut by 0 bases, the J end by 8 bases, with 13 bases between. This CDR3 is 14 amino acids long. Germline CDR1 reads MNHNY; CDR2 reads SVGAGI (reference sequence). The DNA for the CDR3 is TGTGCCAGCAGTTACTCGACCGGGGGAGGAGAAGCTTTCTTT. It is translated as CASSYSTGGGEAFF.

The V and J genes are TRBV5-1 and TRBJ2-5, with TRBD2 matching over 10 bases. There are 14 residues in the CDR3. Looked up from germline, CDR1 is SGHRS and CDR2 is YFSETQ. Losses at the gene ends were 2 bases for V and 5 bases for J; bases not matched to a gene: 3. CDR3 sequence: CASSLSGRAETQYF. The CDR3 DNA sequence: TGCGCCAGCAGCTTAAGCGGGAGGGCCGAGACCCAGTACTTC.

The chain employs TRBV5-4 and TRBJ2-2; 15 nucleotides match TRBD2. V lost 5 bases and J lost 1; bases outside the gene matches: 6. Germline-derived CDR1 and CDR2 are SGHNT and YYREEE (reference sequence). CDR3 size: 18 residues. The CDR3 nucleotides are TGTGCCAGCAGGCCCGGGACTAGCGGGGGGAGGAACACCGGGGAGCTGTTTTTT. Its protein is CASRPGTSGGRNTGELFF.

The chain recombines TRBV4-1 with TRBJ1-1; 9 bases line up with TRBD1. Losses at the gene ends were 1 base for V and 7 bases for J; bases not matched to a gene: 7. Germline-derived CDR1 and CDR2 are MGHRA and YSYEKL. This CDR3 comprises 15 residues. For the CDR3, the DNA is TGCGCCAGCAGCCAAGGCCAGGGACAGGGTTATGAAGCTTTCTTT. This gives the protein CASSQGQGQGYEAFF.

The rearrangement uses TRBV11-3 and TRBJ2-1; 7 positions match TRBD1. The CDR3 contains 14 residues. The germline V gene encodes CDR1 SGHNT and CDR2 YENEEA. Unmatched junction bases numbered 1, after V lost 0 bases and J lost 5 bases. The CDR3 nucleotides are TGTGCCAGCAGCTTAGAGGGACAGAACAATGAGCAGTTCTTC. Protein: CASSLEGQNNEQFF.

This clone was detected only a few times. This chain uses TRBV5-1 with TRBJ1-2, with TRBD1 matching over 7 bases. V was clipped by 0 bases and J by 6 bases; unmatched bases: 5. CDR1 SGHRS and CDR2 YFSETQ come from the germline V gene. This CDR3 comprises 14 residues. The CDR3 is CASSLAFQGDGYTF. The CDR3, as DNA: TGCGCCAGCAGCTTGGCCTTCCAGGGGGATGGCTACACCTTC.

This clone was observed once. Other DNA sequences in this specimen translate into the identical CDR3. This sequence joins TRBV6-5 and TRBJ1-5; D is undetermined. CDR1 MNHEY and CDR2 SVGAGI come from the germline V gene. V dropped 6 bases and J dropped 3 bases, with 12 bases sitting between them. This CDR3 region has 14 residues. The CDR3 DNA sequence: TGTGCCAGCAGCCGCGGGGTCTCCAATCAGCCCCAGCATTTT. Protein: CASSRGVSNQPQHF.